This T cell receptor (beta chain) was found in a study of regulatory T cells in long-lasting Graves disease (dated by TCRdb to the early 2020s). Broadly, across the study: Antithyroid drugs had been taken for less than 3 months by newly diagnosed Graves' disease patients. This study used TCR sequencing and RNA sequencing of peripheral blood to compare persistent Graves' disease patients against newly diagnosed Graves' disease patients. A total of 33 samples underwent TCR sequencing, from 13 patients with persistent Graves' disease and 20 patients with newly diagnosed Graves' disease. The study took place in China and was registered as a clinical trial. Paper-wide results and their limitations: The authors noted that the small sample size was a limitation that may lower accuracy. Only peripheral blood was studied, because thyroid tissue, the primary lesion, was inaccessible. Sequencing and analysis were restricted to the TCR beta chain. Persistent patients shared more public clonotypes among themselves (around 3,000) than newly diagnosed patients did (roughly 910). Persistent disease showed preferential use of TRBV28, TRBJ1-2 and TRBJ2-5, whereas newly diagnosed disease favored TRBV20-1 and TRBJ2-1. Lower TCR Shannon entropy and fewer highly expanded clones were observed in persistent Graves' disease patients than in newly diagnosed patients, which suggested clonal expansion.

The time point label corresponds to: newly diagnosed GD, antithyroid drugs for less than 3 months. RNA was extracted from PBMCs in TRIzol for both TCR sequencing and RNA sequencing. The diagnosis of Graves' disease was made according to American Thyroid Association guidelines. Patients for the study were recruited at an endocrinology department in Xi'an, China. Each patient gave approximately 10 milliliters of peripheral blood, collected in an EDTA anticoagulant tube. Ficoll Paque Plus density gradient separation was used to isolate PBMCs, and no further T cell sorting was performed. An Agilent 2100 Bioanalyzer and agarose gel were used to check RNA quality, and a NanoDrop 2000 was used to measure RNA concentration. CDR3 length: 14 amino acids, cysteine to phenylalanine. Only the CDR3 DNA stays, 42 bases, in frame from base 1. CDR1 and CDR2 were assigned from the germline V gene as SQVTM and ANQGSEA. Germline trimming amounts to 5 bases on V and 7 bases on J, with 10 as the count of junction bases outside the gene matches.

To prepare the library, multiplex PCR was applied. The instrument was an Illumina HiSeq 4000. iRepertoire HTBI primers and Arm-PCR amplification of CDR3 regions were used to construct TCR beta libraries. Before sequencing, the PCR products underwent gel purification. Under the source paper's analysis protocol: Across samples, fewer than 70 TRBV and 15 or so TRBJ segments were identified and used for gene usage analysis of CDR3 amino acid clonotypes. Filtered high-quality paired reads were merged into contigs using COPE and FqMerger. BLAST was used to align contigs to the IMGT TRBV, TRBD and TRBJ reference genes, and CDR3 was defined following IMGT. Clonotypes above 0.1% frequency were classified as highly expanded clones. Repertoire diversity was measured by Shannon entropy, and V-J evenness by the Gini coefficient. A clonotype found in more than one individual was treated as public. TCRdb itself trimmed the public reads at Q25 with fastp, ran MiXCR and retained productive beta chains. Rows matching on CDR3 protein sequence are summarized as one entry with the most common DNA and genes. The V and J calls reflect TCRdb's pipeline rather than the authors' work. Here the sample has 680,000 or so distinct CDR3 sequences; 16% occur a single time. Clones ranked in the top ten supply more than 15% of the sample.

The table lists this clonotype with many counts. This receptor's antigen is unknown. It has no much larger one-base neighbor in the sample; base qualities were not kept. The sample also formed part of further work on T cells in Graves' hyperthyroidism and ophthalmopathy. As the second study states: Stable Graves' hyperthyroidism was defined as no progression to ophthalmopathy during 18 months of follow-up. Hyperthyroidism patients were newly diagnosed, had a disease duration of under 2 months, and were aged 18 to 65 years. Any patient with an uncontrolled infection, another autoimmune disease, pregnancy or lactation was excluded. Diagnoses relied on clinical symptoms, serum thyroxine and TRAb, thyroid ultrasound and orbital computed tomography. The first round of RT-PCR for the TCR CDR3 was performed with the HTBI primer set and the Qiagen OneStep RT-PCR kit. Blood samples also contained most of the expanded thyroid clonotypes (frequency above 0.001), which suggests that blood repertoires may reflect thyroid immune responses. A model built on a 13 V-J signature distinguished ophthalmopathy from stable hyperthyroidism, reaching about 88% sensitivity and 81% to 83% specificity in cross-validation and 80%/75% in testing. In validation, the model predicted progression to ophthalmopathy with 55% to 71% sensitivity and 72% to 85% specificity, a median of roughly seven months before onset. A discovery cohort of about a hundred patients, about 43 with Graves' ophthalmopathy and roughly 59 with stable Graves' hyperthyroidism, was used to find distinguishing TCR V-J signatures. Prospective prediction of ophthalmopathy was tested in an independent validation cohort consisting of 18 to 20 hyperthyroidism patients and 17 patients who later progressed to ophthalmopathy. The 95 to 100 discovery patients were randomly divided into training and test sets at a 7:3 ratio. Thyroid tissue and blood T-cell repertoires from several Graves' hyperthyroidism patients were also compared in the study. After sampling, hyperthyroidism patients received methimazole starting at 30 mg daily, and ophthalmopathy patients received high-dose intravenous methylprednisolone. A second multiplex PCR round built the libraries, followed by size selection and purification. Paired-end sequencing of the libraries was performed with 100 bp reads on an Illumina HiSeq2000. SOAPnuke was used to process the raw data, with reads discarded if the reads contained adapters or uncalled bases, had a mean Phred below 15, or lacked an exact constant-primer or identifier match. High-quality paired reads were merged using COPE v1.2.5, and each unique nucleotide sequence was defined as a clonotype. MiTCR v1.1 was used to align the clonotypes against IMGT TRBV, TRBD and TRBJ reference segments. The analysis was restricted to V-J combinations with a frequency above 0.0001, which together covered roughly 99% of the repertoires. The TCS score was defined as the ratio of F50 (clonal expansion) to E x V (chaos), calculated using BLOSUM62-based TCRdist between CDR3 peptides within each V-J. Welch's t-statistics and random forest reduced around 510 V-J features to 10 to 15, which were used in a naive Bayes classifier (R e1071). Sample size was not statistically predetermined, and blinding of investigators to group allocation was not performed. TCR Vbeta CDR3 sequencing of 120 to 150 peripheral blood samples (approximately 44 ophthalmopathy, 75 to 85 hyperthyroidism and roughly 17 progressor patients) is reported in the paper.

The receptor chain draws on TRBV29-1 and TRBJ1-1, with 10 bases in between that match TRBD1. Sequenced material: peripheral blood mononuclear cells (PBMCs), taken at new diagnosis, from a patient treated with antithyroid drugs. The sequence was obtained from a woman aged 25-40 years with Graves disease. Donor details come from another sample of the same person, matched by shared clones. The DNA sequence is TGCAGCGTTCCCCGGGGACAGGGGACGGTTGAAGCTTTCTTT. Translated, this is CSVPRGQGTVEAFF.